Below, 32 T cell receptor beta chains from the same sample are listed, as sequenced in a study of T cell repertoires in cytomegalovirus infection. TCRdb re-called the reads through MiXCR, storing one row per CDR3 protein. The table records under 200,000 distinct CDR3 sequences, more than 9% of them present only once. The sequencing sample was made of PBMCs. The origin of the receptors is a human donor in good health (CMV status not recorded). Some clones in this sample may be carry-over from other donors' samples.

This clonotype was observed many times. The V and J genes are TRBV5-6 and TRBJ2-1, with D unclear. V shed 1 base and J shed 1 base, with 6 bases lying between them. This CDR3 spans 14 amino acids. Germline V lookup: CDR1 SGHDT, CDR2 YYEEEE. The CDR3 DNA sequence: TGTGCCAGCAGCTTGTCGGCGTCCTACAATGAGCAGTTCTTC. Translating it yields CASSLSASYNEQFF.

This clonotype was counted at least ten times. This sequence joins TRBV7-2 and TRBJ1-1; no firm D call. The CDR3 runs 13 residues. V lost 1 base and J 5 bases, leaving 8 bases between the germline ends. Germline lookup yields CDR1 SGHTA and CDR2 FQGNSA. This CDR3 is CASSLESQTEAFF. CDR3 in DNA: TGTGCCAGCAGCTTAGAATCCCAAACTGAAGCTTTCTTT.

Many counts were recorded for this clonotype. The chain joins TRBV7-2 to TRBJ1-6; D is ambiguous. With 10 bases removed from V and 0 bases from J, the gap between germline ends came to 7 bases. Germline V CDR1 and CDR2: SGHTA, FQGNSA. CDR3 length: 13 amino acids. The CDR3, as DNA: TGTGCCACAGGTGTCTCCTATAATTCACCCCTCCACTTT. It translates to CATGVSYNSPLHF.

Regarding this clonotype: Germline and junction disagree at one end, which may indicate a read error. This chain connects TRBV19 to TRBJ2-5; D gene unclear. The CDR3 is made up of 13 amino acids. CDR1 and CDR2 (germline): LNHDA, SQIVND (reference sequence). The CDR3 DNA sequence: TGTGACAGTAGTTTACGGAGACAAGAGACCCAGTACTTC. Its translation: CDSSLRRQETQYF.

A few counts support this clonotype. The chain links TRBV19 to TRBJ1-5; tentative D call: TRBD1 (5 bases). Deletions cut 7 bases from V and 5 bases from J, with 15 bases between. There are 14 residues in the CDR3. Germline CDR1 and CDR2: LNHDA and SQIVND (reference sequence). The DNA of the CDR3 is TGTGCCAGTAAAGACGTGGGGCGGGATCAGCCCCAGCATTTT. Its protein is CASKDVGRDQPQHF.

This chain links TRBV6-8 with TRBJ2-5; D uncertain. V was pared by 2 bases and J by 4 bases, with 5 bases between. The CDR3 consists of 12 residues. CDR1 and CDR2 from the germline V gene are MNHGY and SAAAGT. The CDR3 sequence is CASSYQIETQYF. The CDR3 DNA reads as TGTGCCAGCAGTTACCAGATAGAGACCCAGTACTTC.

The CDR3: CASRTPRGSGNTIYF. CDR3 sequence (DNA): TGTGCCAGCAGGACGCCCCGCGGGTCGGGAAACACCATATATTTT. The chain recombines TRBV28 with TRBJ1-3; no reliable D call. Trimming pared 6 bases from V and 4 bases from J, leaving 16 bases between. The CDR3 extends over 15 amino acids. Germline lookup yields CDR1 MDHEN and CDR2 SYDVKM. Full variable domain (outside the CDR3, taken from reference TRBV28 and TRBJ1-3): DVKVTQSSRYLVKRTGEKVFLECVQDMDHENMFWYRQDPGLGLRLIYFSYDVKMKEKGDIPEGYSVSREKKERFSLILESASTNQTSMYLCASRTPRGSGNTIYFGEGSWLTVV.

This clonotype was detected a few times. This chain connects TRBV19 to TRBJ1-1, with 7 nucleotides matching TRBD1. This CDR3 has 14 amino acids. The germline V gene has CDR1 LNHDA and CDR2 SQIVND (reference sequence). V shed 5 bases, J shed 0 bases, and the junction held 3 bases outside the gene matches. Here the CDR3 DNA reads TGTGCCAGTAGTGGAACAGGGGTGAACACTGAAGCTTTCTTT. Protein sequence: CASSGTGVNTEAFF. Combining the CDR3 with reference TRBV19 and TRBJ1-1 gives the whole variable domain DGGITQSPKYLFRKEGQNVTLSCEQNLNHDAMYWYRQDPGQGLRLIYYSQIVNDFQKGDIAEGYSVSREKKESFPLTVTSAQKNPTAFYLCASSGTGVNTEAFFGQGTRLTVV.

This clonotype was observed many times. The CDR3 sequence: CASSLDRGRNQPQHF. CDR3 bases: TGTGCCAGCAGTTTGGACAGGGGTAGGAATCAGCCCCAGCATTTT. The V gene is TRBV6-6, the J gene TRBJ1-5, with 9 bases identical to TRBD1. Unmatched junction bases numbered 5, after V lost 4 bases and J lost 4 bases. Germline V gene sequence: CDR1 MNHNY, CDR2 SVGAGI (reference sequence). There are 15 residues in the CDR3.

This clonotype has a count of ten or more. This rearrangement joins TRBV7-2 to TRBJ1-6, with TRBD1 matching 10 bases. V was clipped by 6 bases and J by 9 bases; unmatched bases: 8. This CDR3 has 15 residues. The germline CDR1 and CDR2 sequences are SGHTA and FQGNSA. The CDR3 sequence: CASSRDRGITSPLHF. CDR3 in DNA: TGTGCCAGCAGTCGGGACAGGGGAATAACTTCACCCCTCCACTTT.

This clonotype was seen repeatedly, ten times or more. The chain links TRBV7-2 to TRBJ1-1; TRBD1 might be the D (6 bases). Trimming left V 5 bases short and J 4 bases short, with 17 bases between. Germline lookup yields CDR1 SGHTA and CDR2 FQGNSA. CDR3 length equals 15 residues. CDR3 amino acids: CASSPSAGAPTEAFF. Written as DNA, the CDR3 is TGTGCCAGCAGCCCATCAGCGGGGGCCCCCACTGAAGCTTTCTTT. The whole variable domain, remainder taken from reference TRBV7-2 and TRBJ1-1, is GAGVSQSPSNKVTEKGKDVELRCDPISGHTALYWYRQSLGQGLEFLIYFQGNSAPDKSGLPSDRFSAERTGGSVSTLTIQRTQQEDSAVYLCASSPSAGAPTEAFFGQGTRLTVV.

This clonotype was counted many times. This chain links TRBV7-2 with TRBJ2-7; no firm D call. Looked up from germline, CDR1 is SGHTA and CDR2 is FQGNSA. This CDR3 is 15 amino acids long. Trimming removed 3 bases from V and 0 bases from J, with 12 bases in between. CDR3 sequence reads: CASSFPRLDSYEQYF. CDR3 DNA sequence: TGTGCCAGCAGCTTCCCACGCTTAGACTCCTACGAGCAGTACTTC.

This clonotype was picked up a small number of times. The chain is built from TRBV7-6 and TRBJ1-5; 9 nucleotides align to TRBD1. The CDR3 length is 17 residues. Germline lookup yields CDR1 SGHVS and CDR2 FNYEAQ. Trimming took 0 bases from V and 1 from J; bases not matched to a gene: 4. CDR3 sequence: CASSLAVGTGSNQPQHF. CDR3 DNA sequence: TGTGCCAGCAGCTTAGCGGTTGGGACAGGGAGCAATCAGCCCCAGCATTTT.

This clonotype was counted a few times. The rearrangement uses TRBV23-1 and TRBJ2-7; possibly TRBD1 for D (7 bases). TRBV23-1 counts as an open reading frame of uncertain function. The CDR3 consists of 18 residues. V was pared by 2 bases and J by 5 bases, with 25 bases between. The CDR3 reads CASSQGGGHRENIHEQYF. CDR3 nucleotide sequence: TGCGCCAGCAGTCAAGGAGGGGGCCACAGGGAAAATATCCACGAGCAGTACTTC.

Many counts were recorded for this clonotype. This chain links TRBV6-2 or TRBV6-3 with TRBJ2-7, with no clear D. Trimming took off 7 bases at V and 0 bases at J, with 13 bases between the two ends. Germline loops: CDR1 MNHEY, CDR2 SVGEGT. This CDR3 has 14 amino acids. CDR3 bases: TGTGCCAGCATCCTGAGGCCCAGCTCCTACGAGCAGTACTTC. Encoded protein: CASILRPSSYEQYF.

This clonotype was observed many times. The chain is built from TRBV19 and TRBJ1-1; D might be TRBD1 (5 bases). Trimming cost V 7 bases and J 4 bases, with 13 bases left between them. This CDR3 comprises 13 residues. From germline, CDR1 is LNHDA and CDR2 SQIVND (reference sequence). The CDR3 is CASIIGGSTEAFF. The CDR3 DNA follows: TGTGCCAGTATCATCGGGGGGAGCACTGAAGCTTTCTTT.

There are many counts of this clonotype. This rearrangement joins TRBV4-1 to TRBJ1-6, with TRBD1 matching 7 bases. Germline lookup yields CDR1 MGHRA and CDR2 YSYEKL. CDR3 size: 14 residues. Trimming cost V 4 bases and J 7 bases; bases outside gene matches: 4. CDR3 bases: TGCGCCAGCAGCCGGGAGGGACAGAATTCACCCCTCCACTTT. This codes for CASSREGQNSPLHF.

About this clonotype itself: This may stem from a read error, because a much larger clone lies one nucleotide away. The rearrangement joins TRBV20-1 to TRBJ2-3; 7 nucleotides align to TRBD2. The germline V gene encodes CDR1 DFQATT and CDR2 SNEGSKA (reference sequence). The CDR3 runs 15 residues. The trim removed 3 bases at V and 5 bases at J, leaving 11 bases unmatched. CDR3 region: CSARTLADVRDTQYF. The CDR3 DNA sequence: TGCAGTGCTAGGACCCTAGCGGACGTGAGAGATACGCAGTATTTT.

This clonotype was detected many times. J is TRBJ2-7 and V is TRBV7-6; TRBD2 aligns across 10 bases. This CDR3 region has 15 residues. CDR1 is SGHVS and CDR2 is FNYEAQ in the germline V gene. Trimming removed 0 bases from V and 6 bases from J; junction bases left unmatched: 5. The DNA for the CDR3 is TGTGCCAGCAGCTTAGCAGCGGGGGGGGGCTTCGAGCAGTACTTC. Translated, it gives CASSLAAGGGFEQYF.

This sequence joins TRBV24-1 and TRBJ1-1, with D unresolved. CDR1 KGHDR and CDR2 SFDVKD come from the germline V gene. The CDR3 runs 13 residues. V was clipped by 5 bases and J by 4 bases, with 10 bases between them. This chain's CDR3 is CATSGRAGTEAFF. CDR3 DNA sequence: TGTGCCACCAGTGGGAGGGCGGGCACTGAAGCTTTCTTT.

Concerning this clonotype itself: With a much larger clone just one base away, this may be a read error. The chain is built from TRBV6-2 or TRBV6-3 and TRBJ2-7; D might be TRBD1 or TRBD2, each matching 5 bases. Germline V lookup: CDR1 MNHEY, CDR2 SVGEGT. This CDR3 is 13 amino acids long. In nucleotides, the CDR3 is TGTGCCAGCGGTTACGCGGCAGGGAGTGAGCAGTACTTC. Protein: CASGYAAGSEQYF.

This clonotype was counted only a few times. The chain carries TRBV28 and TRBJ2-4; a possible D gene is TRBD1 (5 bases). Trimming pared 6 bases from V and 11 bases from J, leaving 20 bases between. The CDR3 has 14 amino acids. CDR1 and CDR2 from the germline V gene are MDHEN and SYDVKM. The CDR3 DNA reads TGTGCCAGCAGGGCCGACTTCACAGGCGTCCTTCAGTACTTC. This sequence encodes CASRADFTGVLQYF.

This clonotype was seen more than once but under ten times. The chain employs TRBV20-1 and TRBJ2-7; 14 positions agree with TRBD2. Losses at the gene ends were 5 bases for V and 2 bases for J; bases not matched to a gene: 8. The CDR3 sequence is 16 residues long. Germline CDR1 reads DFQATT; CDR2 reads SNEGSKA (reference sequence). CDR3 nucleotide sequence: TGCAGTGCTCCGGGACTAGCGGGAGCGAGCCCCTACGAGCAGTACTTC. Amino acids: CSAPGLAGASPYEQYF.

This clonotype was observed a few times. This chain links TRBV19 with TRBJ2-1; 10 bases fit TRBD2. V lost 7 bases to trimming and J lost 9 bases; unmatched junction nucleotides: 15. The CDR3 loop spans 16 amino acids. The germline CDR1 and CDR2 sequences are LNHDA and SQIVND (reference sequence). CDR3 residues: CASIVSGLAETGEQFF. CDR3 in DNA: TGTGCCAGTATCGTTTCCGGACTAGCGGAGACAGGTGAGCAGTTCTTC.

This clonotype occurred many times. The V gene is TRBV6-2 or TRBV6-3, the J gene TRBJ2-3; weak D call: TRBD2 (5 bases). V lost 5 bases, J lost 2 bases, and 17 bases lay in between. The CDR3 length is 16 residues. Per germline, CDR1 MNHEY and CDR2 SVGEGT. The CDR3 sequence: CASSPKSLLATDTQYF. CDR3 coding DNA: TGTGCCAGCAGTCCCAAATCCCTCCTAGCCACAGATACGCAGTATTTT.

This clonotype was recorded at least ten times. The chain couples TRBV29-1 to TRBJ2-3; 14 nucleotides match TRBD2. Per the germline V gene, CDR1 is SQVTM and CDR2 is ANQGSEA. The ends lost 7 bases at V and 4 bases at J; junction bases unmatched: 10. This CDR3 region has 16 residues. The DNA of the CDR3 is TGCAGCGCCGGGACTAGCGGGAGTAGCCTCGCAGATACGCAGTATTTT. As protein: CSAGTSGSSLADTQYF.

The rearrangement uses TRBV6-2 or TRBV6-3 and TRBJ2-7; 10 bases are shared with TRBD1. The germline gives CDR1 MNHEY, CDR2 SVGEGT. Trimming cost V 10 bases and J 2 bases; bases outside gene matches: 8. This CDR3 contains 14 residues. CDR3 region: CAIRDRGPPYEQYF. Written as DNA, the CDR3 is TGTGCCATCCGGGACAGGGGTCCCCCCTACGAGCAGTACTTC.

This clonotype has a handful of counts. This chain connects TRBV28 to TRBJ1-4; D is unclear. V lost 2 bases, J lost 5 bases, and 12 bases lay in between. The CDR3 loop spans 15 amino acids. CDR1 and CDR2 (germline): MDHEN, SYDVKM. The CDR3 bases are TGTGCCAGCAGTTTAGTGGACGGCTTAAATGAAAAACTGTTTTTT. Translating it yields CASSLVDGLNEKLFF.

The genes are TRBV20-1 and TRBJ1-4; D may be TRBD1 (5 bases). V gave up 3 bases and J gave up 7 bases, with 24 bases separating them. Germline lookup yields CDR1 DFQATT and CDR2 SNEGSKA (reference sequence). The CDR3 sequence is 17 residues long. This CDR3 is CSASTIWGITEGEKLFF. The CDR3 DNA reads as TGCAGTGCTAGCACCATCTGGGGGATTACAGAGGGTGAAAAACTGTTTTTT.

This clonotype was recorded at least ten times. J is TRBJ2-6 and V is TRBV28; D may be TRBD1 (6 bases). CDR3 size: 14 residues. Trimming took 8 bases from V and 0 from J, leaving 8 bases between them. CDR1 MDHEN and CDR2 SYDVKM come from the germline V gene. The DNA of the CDR3 is TGTGCCAGCCACAGGGACTCTGGGGCCAACGTCCTGACTTTC. Translated, it gives CASHRDSGANVLTF.

This chain joins TRBV12-3 or TRBV12-4 and TRBJ1-5; D is possibly TRBD1 (6 bases). This CDR3 is built from 14 residues. V was shortened by 6 bases and J by 9 bases, with 18 bases between the two germline ends. CDR3 protein: CASSRGQPITPQHF. Written as DNA, the CDR3 is TGTGCCAGCAGCCGGGGACAACCCATAACGCCCCAGCATTTT.

V is TRBV28 and J is TRBJ2-5; no reliable D call. This CDR3 spans 16 amino acids. Trimming cost V 5 bases and J 1 base, with 17 bases left between them. In germline, CDR1 is MDHEN, CDR2 SYDVKM. CDR3 DNA: TGTGCCAGCAGTATTGCGCTGCGACATATCCAAGAGACCCAGTACTTC. Its translation is CASSIALRHIQETQYF. The full variable domain, its missing parts supplied by reference TRBV28 and TRBJ2-5, is DVKVTQSSRYLVKRTGEKVFLECVQDMDHENMFWYRQDPGLGLRLIYFSYDVKMKEKGDIPEGYSVSREKKERFSLILESASTNQTSMYLCASSIALRHIQETQYFGPGTRLLVL.